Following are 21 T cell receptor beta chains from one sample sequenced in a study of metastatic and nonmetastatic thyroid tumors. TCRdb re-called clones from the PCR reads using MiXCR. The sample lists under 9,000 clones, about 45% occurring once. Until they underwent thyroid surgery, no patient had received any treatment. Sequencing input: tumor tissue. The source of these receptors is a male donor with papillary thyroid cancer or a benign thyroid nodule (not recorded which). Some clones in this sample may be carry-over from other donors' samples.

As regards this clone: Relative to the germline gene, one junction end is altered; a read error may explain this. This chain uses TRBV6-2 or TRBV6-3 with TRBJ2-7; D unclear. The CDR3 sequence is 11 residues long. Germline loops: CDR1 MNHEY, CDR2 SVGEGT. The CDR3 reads CASSYSDERYF. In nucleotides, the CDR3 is TGTGCCAGCAGTTACTCTGACGAGCGGTACTTC.

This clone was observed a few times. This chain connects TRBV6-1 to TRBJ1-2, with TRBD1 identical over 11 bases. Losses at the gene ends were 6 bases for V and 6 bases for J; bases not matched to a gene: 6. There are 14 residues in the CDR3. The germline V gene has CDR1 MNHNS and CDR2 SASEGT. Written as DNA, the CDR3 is TGTGCCAGCAGCCCGGACAGGGGGCATCATGGCTACACCTTC. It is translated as CASSPDRGHHGYTF.

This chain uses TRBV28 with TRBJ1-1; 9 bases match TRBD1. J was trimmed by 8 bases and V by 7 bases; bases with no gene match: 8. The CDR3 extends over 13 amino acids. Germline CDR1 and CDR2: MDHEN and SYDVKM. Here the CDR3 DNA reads TGTGCCAGCACCCTAGGACAGGGGCTGGAAGCTTTCTTT. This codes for CASTLGQGLEAFF.

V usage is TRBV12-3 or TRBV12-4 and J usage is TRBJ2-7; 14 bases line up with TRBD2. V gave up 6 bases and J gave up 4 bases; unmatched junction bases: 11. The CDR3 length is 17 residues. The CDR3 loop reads CASSYYGTSGSRYEQYF. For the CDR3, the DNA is TGTGCCAGCAGCTACTACGGGACTAGCGGGAGTCGATACGAGCAGTACTTC.

For the CDR3, the DNA is TGTGCCACCAGTGATTTAAGGGACACCGGGGAGCTGTTTTTT. It specifies CATSDLRDTGELFF. The V gene is TRBV24-1, the J gene TRBJ2-2, with D unclear. There are 14 residues in the CDR3. Germline V gene lookup returns CDR1 KGHDR and CDR2 SFDVKD. Trimming took 1 base from V and 3 from J, leaving 5 bases between them.

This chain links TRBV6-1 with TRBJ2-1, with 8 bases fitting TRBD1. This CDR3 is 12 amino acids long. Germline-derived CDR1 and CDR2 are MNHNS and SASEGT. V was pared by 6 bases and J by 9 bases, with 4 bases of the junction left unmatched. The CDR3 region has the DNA TGTGCCAGCAGGATGACAGGGGCTGAGCAGTTCTTC. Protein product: CASRMTGAEQFF.

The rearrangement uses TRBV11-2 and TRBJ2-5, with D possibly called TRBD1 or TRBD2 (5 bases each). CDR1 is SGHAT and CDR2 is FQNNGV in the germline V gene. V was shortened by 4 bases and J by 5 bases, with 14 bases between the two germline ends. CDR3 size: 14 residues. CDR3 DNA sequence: TGTGCCAGCAGCTCCGGGGCGCGAGGGGAGACCCAGTACTTC. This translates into CASSSGARGETQYF.

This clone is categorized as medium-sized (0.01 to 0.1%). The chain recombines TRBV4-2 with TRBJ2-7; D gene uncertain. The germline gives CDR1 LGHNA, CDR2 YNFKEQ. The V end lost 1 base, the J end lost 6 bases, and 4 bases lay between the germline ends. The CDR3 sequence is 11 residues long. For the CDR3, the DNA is TGTGCCAGCAGCCAAGGGCTCGAGCAGTACTTC. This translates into CASSQGLEQYF.

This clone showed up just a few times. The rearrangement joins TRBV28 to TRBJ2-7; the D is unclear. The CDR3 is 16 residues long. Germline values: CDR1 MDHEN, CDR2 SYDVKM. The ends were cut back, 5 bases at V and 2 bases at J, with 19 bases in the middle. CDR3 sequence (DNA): TGTGCCAGCAGTCTCTCCCCAAACGGGCCCCCCTACGAGCAGTACTTC. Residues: CASSLSPNGPPYEQYF.

CDR3 coding DNA: TGTGCCAGTAGTGATGGGACAGTAAACTATGGCTACACCTTC. It codes for CASSDGTVNYGYTF. The genes are TRBV19 and TRBJ1-2; 7 bases match TRBD1. With 5 bases clipped from V and 2 bases from J, the junction kept 5 bases outside the gene matches. Germline V lookup: CDR1 LNHDA, CDR2 SQIVND (reference sequence). The CDR3 totals 14 residues.

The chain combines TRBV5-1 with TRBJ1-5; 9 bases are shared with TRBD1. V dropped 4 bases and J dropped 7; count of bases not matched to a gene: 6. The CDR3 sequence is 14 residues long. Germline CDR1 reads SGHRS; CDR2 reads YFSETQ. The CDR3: CASSATGGAQPQHF. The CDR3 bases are TGCGCCAGCAGCGCTACAGGGGGCGCGCAGCCCCAGCATTTT.

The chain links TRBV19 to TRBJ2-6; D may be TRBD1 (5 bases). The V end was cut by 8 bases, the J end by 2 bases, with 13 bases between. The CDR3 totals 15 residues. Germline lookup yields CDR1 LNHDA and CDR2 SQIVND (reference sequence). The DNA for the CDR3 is TGTGCCAGTTCGCCAGGGAACCCTGGGGCCAACGTCCTGACTTTC. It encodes CASSPGNPGANVLTF.

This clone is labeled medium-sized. CDR3 DNA sequence: TGTGCCAGCTCACCAGAAGCGGCCAGCTCTGGGGCCAACGTCCTGACTTTC. It translates to CASSPEAASSGANVLTF. The chain joins TRBV18 to TRBJ2-6; D is perhaps TRBD2 (5 bases). Trimming removed 2 bases from V and 0 bases from J, with 11 bases in between. This CDR3 is built from 17 residues. CDR1 KGHSH and CDR2 LQKENI come from the germline V gene.

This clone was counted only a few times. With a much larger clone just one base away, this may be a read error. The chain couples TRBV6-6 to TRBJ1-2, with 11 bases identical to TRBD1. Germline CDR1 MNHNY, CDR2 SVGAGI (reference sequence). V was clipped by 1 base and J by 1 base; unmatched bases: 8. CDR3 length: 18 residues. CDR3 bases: TGTGCCAGCAGTTACTACCCGTGGGGACAGGGGGTTAACTATGGCTACACCTTC. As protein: CASSYYPWGQGVNYGYTF.

CDR3 nucleotides: TGTGCCAGCTCACCACGACAGTCGAACACCGGGGAGCTGTTTTTT. It specifies CASSPRQSNTGELFF. V is TRBV18 and J is TRBJ2-2; D perhaps matches TRBD1 (5 bases). CDR3 length: 15 residues. V lost 1 base to trimming and J lost 0 bases, with 6 bases between them. The germline gives CDR1 KGHSH, CDR2 LQKENI.

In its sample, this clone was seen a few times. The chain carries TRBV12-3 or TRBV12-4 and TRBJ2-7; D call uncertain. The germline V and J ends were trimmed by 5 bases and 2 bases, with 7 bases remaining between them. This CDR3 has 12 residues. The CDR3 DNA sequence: TGTGCCAGCAGTCTGACGGCCTACGAGCAGTACTTC. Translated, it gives CASSLTAYEQYF.

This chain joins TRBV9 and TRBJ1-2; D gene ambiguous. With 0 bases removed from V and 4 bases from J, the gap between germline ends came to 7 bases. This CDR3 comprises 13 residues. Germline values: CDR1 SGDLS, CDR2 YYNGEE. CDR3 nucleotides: TGTGCCAGCAGCGTAGATGGTACCTATGGCTACACCTTC. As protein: CASSVDGTYGYTF.

For the CDR3, the DNA is TGCAGTGCTAGAGGGAATACTGCGGGGGATTACACAGATACGCAGTATTTT. The encoded protein is CSARGNTAGDYTDTQYF. The chain recombines TRBV20-1 with TRBJ2-3; 7 bases match TRBD2. Germline V lookup: CDR1 DFQATT, CDR2 SNEGSKA (reference sequence). V lost 1 base, J lost 2 bases, and 12 bases stayed unmatched. The CDR3 length is 17 residues.

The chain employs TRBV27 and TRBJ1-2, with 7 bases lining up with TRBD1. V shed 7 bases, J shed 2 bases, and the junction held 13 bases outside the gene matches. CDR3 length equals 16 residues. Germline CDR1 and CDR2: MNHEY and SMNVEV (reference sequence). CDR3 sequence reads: CASILGTGEANYGYTF. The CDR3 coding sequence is TGTGCCAGCATCTTGGGTACAGGGGAAGCCAACTATGGCTACACCTTC.

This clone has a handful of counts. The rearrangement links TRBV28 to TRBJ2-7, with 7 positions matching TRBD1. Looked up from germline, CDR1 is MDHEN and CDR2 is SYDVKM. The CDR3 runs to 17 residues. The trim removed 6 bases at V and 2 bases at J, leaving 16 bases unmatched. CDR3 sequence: CASSLRYTDQGAYEQYF. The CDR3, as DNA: TGTGCCAGCAGCCTCCGGTACACAGATCAGGGGGCCTACGAGCAGTACTTC.

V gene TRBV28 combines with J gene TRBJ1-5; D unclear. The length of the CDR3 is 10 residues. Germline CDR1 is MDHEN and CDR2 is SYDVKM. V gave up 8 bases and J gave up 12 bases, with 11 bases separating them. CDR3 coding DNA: TGTGCCAGCCACGATAAGCACCAGCATTTT. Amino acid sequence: CASHDKHQHF.